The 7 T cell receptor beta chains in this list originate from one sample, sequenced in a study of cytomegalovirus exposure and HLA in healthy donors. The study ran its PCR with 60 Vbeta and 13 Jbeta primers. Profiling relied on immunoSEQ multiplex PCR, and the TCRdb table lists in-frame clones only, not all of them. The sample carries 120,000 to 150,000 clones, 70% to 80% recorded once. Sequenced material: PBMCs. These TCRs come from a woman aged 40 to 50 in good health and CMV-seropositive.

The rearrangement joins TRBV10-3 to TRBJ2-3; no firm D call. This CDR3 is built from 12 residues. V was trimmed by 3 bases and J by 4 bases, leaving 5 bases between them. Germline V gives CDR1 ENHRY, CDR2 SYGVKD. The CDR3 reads CAISEIADTQYF. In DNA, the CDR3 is TGTGCCATCAGTGAAATAGCAGATACGCAGTATTTT.

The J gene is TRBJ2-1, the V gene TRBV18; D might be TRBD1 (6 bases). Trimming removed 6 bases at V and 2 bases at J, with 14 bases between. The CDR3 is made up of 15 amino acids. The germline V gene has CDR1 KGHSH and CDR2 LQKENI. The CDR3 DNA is TGTGCCAGCTCCTCAGGGGAAGCGGCCTACAATGAGCAGTTCTTC. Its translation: CASSSGEAAYNEQFF.

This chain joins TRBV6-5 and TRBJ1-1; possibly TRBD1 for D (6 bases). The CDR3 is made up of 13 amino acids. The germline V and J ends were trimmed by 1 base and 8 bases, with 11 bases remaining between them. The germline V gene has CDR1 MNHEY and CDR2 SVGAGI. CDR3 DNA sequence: TGTGCCAGCAGTTACTTTTCCGGGACAGAAGCTTTCTTT. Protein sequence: CASSYFSGTEAFF.

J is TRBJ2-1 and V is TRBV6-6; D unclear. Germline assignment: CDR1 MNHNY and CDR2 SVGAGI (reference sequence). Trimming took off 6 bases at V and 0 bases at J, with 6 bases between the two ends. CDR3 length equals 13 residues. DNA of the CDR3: TGTGCCAGCAGCATTAGCTCCTACAATGAGCAGTTCTTC. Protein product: CASSISSYNEQFF.

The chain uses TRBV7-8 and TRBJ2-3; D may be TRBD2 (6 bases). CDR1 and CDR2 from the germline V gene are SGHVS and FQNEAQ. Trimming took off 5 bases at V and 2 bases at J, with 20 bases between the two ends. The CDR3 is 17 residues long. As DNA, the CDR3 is TGTGCCAGCAGCCCACATCGGGGGTCCCTCGACACAGATACGCAGTATTTT. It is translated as CASSPHRGSLDTDTQYF.

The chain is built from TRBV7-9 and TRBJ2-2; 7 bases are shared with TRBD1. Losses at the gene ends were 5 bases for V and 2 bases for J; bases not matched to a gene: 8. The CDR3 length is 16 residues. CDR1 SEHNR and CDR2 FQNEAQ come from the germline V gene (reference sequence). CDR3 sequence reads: CASSGGQIINTGELFF. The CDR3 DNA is TGTGCCAGCAGCGGGGGACAGATTATTAACACCGGGGAGCTGTTTTTT.

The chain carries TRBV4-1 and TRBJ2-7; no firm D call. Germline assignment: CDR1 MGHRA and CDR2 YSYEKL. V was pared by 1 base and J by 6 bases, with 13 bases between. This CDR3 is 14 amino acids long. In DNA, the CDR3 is TGCGCCAGCAGCCAAGGGCCCCAGGTCGGCGAGCAGTACTTC. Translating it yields CASSQGPQVGEQYF.